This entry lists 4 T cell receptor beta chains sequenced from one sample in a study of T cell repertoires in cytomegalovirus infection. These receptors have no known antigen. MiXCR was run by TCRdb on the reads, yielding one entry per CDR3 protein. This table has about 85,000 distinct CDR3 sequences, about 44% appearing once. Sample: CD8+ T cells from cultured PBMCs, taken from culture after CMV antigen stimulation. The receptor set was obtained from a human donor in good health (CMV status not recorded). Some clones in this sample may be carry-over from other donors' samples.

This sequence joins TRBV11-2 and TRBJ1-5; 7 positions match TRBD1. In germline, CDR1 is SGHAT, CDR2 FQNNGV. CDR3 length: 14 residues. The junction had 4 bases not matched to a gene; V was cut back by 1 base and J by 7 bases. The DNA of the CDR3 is TGTGCCAGCAGCTTAGGAGGGGGCGGCCAGCCCCAGCATTTT. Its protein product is CASSLGGGGQPQHF.

CDR3 amino acids: CASSLAPRKNTEAFF. DNA for the CDR3: TGTGCCAGCAGCTTAGCTCCACGTAAGAACACTGAAGCTTTCTTT. The rearrangement uses TRBV7-8 and TRBJ1-1, with D unclear. The V and J ends lost 0 bases and 1 base respectively, with 9 bases between them. This CDR3 has 15 amino acids. The germline V gene has CDR1 SGHVS and CDR2 FQNEAQ.

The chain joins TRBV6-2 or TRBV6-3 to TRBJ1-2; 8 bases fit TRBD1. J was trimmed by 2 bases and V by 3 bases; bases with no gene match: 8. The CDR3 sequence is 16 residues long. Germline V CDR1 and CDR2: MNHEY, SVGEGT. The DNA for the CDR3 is TGTGCCAGCAGTTATACGGACAGGGAGCCAAACTATGGCTACACCTTC. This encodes CASSYTDREPNYGYTF.

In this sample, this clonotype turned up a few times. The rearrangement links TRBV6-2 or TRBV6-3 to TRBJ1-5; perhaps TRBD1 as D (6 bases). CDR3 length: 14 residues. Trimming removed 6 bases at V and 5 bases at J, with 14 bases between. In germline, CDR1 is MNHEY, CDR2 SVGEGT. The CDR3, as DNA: TGTGCCAGCAGGGGAAGGGGGATGGATCAGCCCCAGCATTTT. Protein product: CASRGRGMDQPQHF.